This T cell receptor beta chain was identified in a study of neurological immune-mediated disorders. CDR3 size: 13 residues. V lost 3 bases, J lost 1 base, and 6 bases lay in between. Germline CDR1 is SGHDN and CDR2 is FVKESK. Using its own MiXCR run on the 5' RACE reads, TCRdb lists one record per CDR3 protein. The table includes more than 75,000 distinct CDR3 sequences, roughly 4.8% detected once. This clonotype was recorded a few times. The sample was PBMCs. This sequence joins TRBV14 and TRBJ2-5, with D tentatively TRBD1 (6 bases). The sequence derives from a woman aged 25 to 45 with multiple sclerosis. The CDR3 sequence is CASSQTGQETQYF. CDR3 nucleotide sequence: TGTGCCAGCAGCCAGACAGGCCAAGAGACCCAGTACTTC.